Each of the 23 T cell receptor beta chains below was sequenced from the same sample in a study of tumor and adjacent non-tumor tissue in lung cancer. RNA was extracted from bulk tissue without any cell sorting. More than 3 cm separated this lung sample from the edge of the tumor. A modified ARM-PCR protocol with three rounds of nested PCR amplified TCRbeta. MiXCR was run by TCRdb on the multiplex PCR reads, yielding one entry per CDR3 protein. The table shows about 86,000 distinct CDR3 sequences, with under 80% occurring only once. Sequenced sample: distant non-tumor lung tissue. These receptors all come from a woman in her 50s with non-small cell lung cancer.

The CDR3 DNA reads as TGTGCCTGCAGCAAACCCCTTCGACAGGGCGACCATTCACCCCTCCACTTT. Protein: CACSKPLRQGDHSPLHF. The rearrangement uses TRBV21-1 and TRBJ1-6; the tabulated D call, TRBD1, remains unverified against the DNA. TRBV21-1 is an annotated pseudogene. The CDR3 has 17 residues.

A note on this clonotype: One end of the junction fails to match germline, which may point to a read error. This sequence joins TRBV5-1 and TRBJ2-6; D possibly corresponds to TRBD1 (5 bases). Per germline, CDR1 SGHRS and CDR2 YFSETQ. CDR3 size: 16 residues. In nucleotides, the CDR3 is TGCGCCAGCAGTACAGGCGGCATCCCTGGGGCCAACGTCCTGATTTTC. Translating it yields CASSTGGIPGANVLIF. Supplemented by reference TRBV5-1 and TRBJ2-6, the full variable domain reads KAGVTQTPRYLIKTRGQQVTLSCSPISGHRSVSWYQQTPGQGLQFLFEYFSETQRNKGNFPGRFSGRQFSNSRSEMNVSTLELGDSALYLCASSTGGIPGANVLIFGAGSRLTVL.

Of note for this clonotype: An end of the junction does not agree with germline; a read error may underlie this. In nucleotides, the CDR3 is TGCGTCAGCAGCCAATCGGGACAGGGTACAGATACGCTGTATTTT. Translated, it gives CVSSQSGQGTDTLYF. The rearrangement joins TRBV4-1 to TRBJ2-3; 9 nucleotides agree with TRBD1. Germline V gene sequence: CDR1 MGHRA, CDR2 YSYEKL. This CDR3 has 15 amino acids.

Of note for this clonotype: No conserved phenylalanine or tryptophan is present at the end of the CDR3, so a read error is the likely explanation. No DNA is shown, since the ends of the CDR3 on it are uncertain; the CDR3 is the one TCRdb lists. This chain links TRBV10-3 with TRBJ2-4; the table's D call TRBD1 went unverified against the DNA. Germline V gene lookup returns CDR1 ENHRY and CDR2 SYGVKD. Including both end residues, the CDR3 is 13 amino acids long. The CDR3: CAISANRGDIQYL.

The V and J genes are TRBV28 and TRBJ2-1; D remains ambiguous. Germline CDR1 is MDHEN and CDR2 is SYDVKM. The CDR3 totals 14 residues. V was pared by 6 bases and J by 12 bases, with 21 bases between. The DNA for the CDR3 is TGTGCCAGCAGCTCCCCAGGAGACAATCATGTGCAGTTCTTC. Its translation: CASSSPGDNHVQFF.

Remarks on this clonotype: This clone may be a read error of a much larger clone one base away. This rearrangement joins TRBV28 to TRBJ2-4; D ambiguous. Trimming left V 3 bases short and J 1 base short, with 13 bases between. CDR3 length equals 16 residues. Germline-derived CDR1 and CDR2 are MDHEN and SYDVKM. Here the CDR3 DNA reads TGTGCCAGCAGTTTTTTCCATTCGTTCGCCAAAAACATTCAGTACTTC. This gives the protein CASSFFHSFAKNIQYF.

On this clonotype: The junction shows a germline mismatch at one end, possibly a read error. The chain employs TRBV12-3 or TRBV12-4 and TRBJ2-2; the D call may be TRBD1 or TRBD2 (5 bases each). The CDR3 sequence is 13 residues long. CDR3 protein: CASRGQGTGEPFF. DNA of the CDR3: TGTGCCAGCAGAGGACAAGGTACCGGGGAGCCGTTTTTT.

The rearrangement joins TRBV28 to TRBJ2-1, with 7 bases matching TRBD2. Per the germline V gene, CDR1 is MDHEN and CDR2 is SYDVKM. V shed 2 bases, J shed 3 bases, and the junction held 4 bases outside the gene matches. The CDR3 contains 15 residues. This CDR3 reads CASSLGGSHYNEQFF. DNA for the CDR3: TGTGCCAGCAGTTTAGGCGGGAGTCACTACAATGAGCAGTTCTTC.

This clonotype was counted only a few times. A junction boundary mismatches the germline segment, possibly from a read error. V is TRBV20-1 and J is TRBJ1-2; possible D gene TRBD1, 5 bases. Germline CDR1 DFQATT, CDR2 SNEGSKA (reference sequence). The CDR3 loop spans 15 amino acids. The CDR3 sequence is CSARGGENSYYGCTF. In DNA form, the CDR3 reads TGCAGTGCTAGAGGGGGCGAAAATTCCTACTATGGCTGCACCTTC.

A remark on this clonotype: Its ends do not fully match the called genes, so a read error is possible. V and J are TRBV11-3 and TRBJ2-2, with D possibly matching TRBD1 (6 bases). The CDR3 has 15 amino acids. CDR1 and CDR2 (germline): SGHNT, YENEEA. The CDR3 here is CTSSEGHGDTGELFF. The CDR3 DNA reads as TGTACCAGCAGCGAGGGACATGGTGATACCGGGGAGCTGTTTTTT.

This clonotype came up many times. The V call is TRBV4-1, the J call TRBJ1-6; D might be TRBD1 (5 bases). The CDR3 totals 14 residues. CDR1 is MGHRA, CDR2 YSYEKL, per germline. The V and J ends lost 1 base and 10 bases respectively, with 11 bases between them. The CDR3 sequence is CASSQGEGWSPLHF. The CDR3 DNA reads TGCGCCAGCAGCCAAGGGGAGGGGTGGTCACCCCTCCACTTT.

In the case of this clonotype: The CDR3 does not close with the conserved phenylalanine or tryptophan, likely indicating a read error. The rearrangement uses TRBV11-2 and TRBJ2-3; D not resolved. Germline CDR1 and CDR2: SGHAT and FQNNGV. This CDR3 spans 16 amino acids. The CDR3 sequence: CANSLGVSVETDTQYS. CDR3 in DNA: TGTGCCAACAGCTTAGGTGTAAGTGTTGAGACAGATACGCAGTATTCT.

Only a few counts were recorded for this clonotype. An end of the junction does not agree with germline; a read error may underlie this. DNA for the CDR3: TGTGCCGGCAGCCTCTACATTAGCTCCAATGAGCAGTTCTTC. Encoded protein: CAGSLYISSNEQFF. The V gene is TRBV11-2, the J gene TRBJ2-1, with D unresolved. The CDR3 runs 14 residues. CDR1 is SGHAT and CDR2 is FQNNGV in the germline V gene.

Notes on this clonotype: At one end, the junction sequence differs from germline, possibly due to a read error. This rearrangement joins TRBV11-2 to TRBJ1-1; D is perhaps TRBD1 (6 bases). The germline CDR1 and CDR2 sequences are SGHAT and FQNNGV. This CDR3 has 15 amino acids. CDR3: CVSCLEPGANTDAFF. The DNA of the CDR3 is TGTGTCAGCTGCTTAGAGCCGGGGGCGAACACTGATGCTTTCTTT.

The chain links TRBV6-5 to TRBJ2-6; D remains unclear. The CDR3 runs to 17 residues. With 7 bases removed from V and 0 bases from J, the gap between germline ends came to 16 bases. The germline V gene has CDR1 MNHEY and CDR2 SVGAGI. The CDR3 DNA reads as TGTGCCAGCACTAGTGGTACTGGTAGCTCTGGGGCCAACGTCCTGACTTTC. Amino acids: CASTSGTGSSGANVLTF.

In regard to this clonotype: The CDR3 ends on some other residue instead of the conserved phenylalanine or tryptophan, so this is likely a read error. It is unclear where the CDR3 begins or ends on the DNA, so no DNA is shown, and the CDR3 is as TCRdb lists it. The genes are TRBV6-2 or TRBV6-3 and TRBJ2-1; the D call of TRBD1 is as the table states it, not checked on the DNA. The length of the CDR3 is 13 amino acids, counting both ends. The germline CDR1 and CDR2 sequences are MNHEY and SVGEGT. CDR3 amino acids: CTSNLAPYNEEFL.

Details on this clonotype: A junction end diverges from the germline sequence, so it may reflect a read error. V usage is TRBV11-2 and J usage is TRBJ2-7; D is unresolved. The CDR3 extends over 14 amino acids. Germline V gives CDR1 SGHAT, CDR2 FQNNGV. CDR3 sequence: CASSLVKGSYKQYF. The CDR3 bases are TGTGCCAGTAGCTTAGTTAAGGGCAGCTACAAGCAGTACTTC.

Points on this clonotype: No conserved phenylalanine or tryptophan is present at the end of the CDR3, so a read error is the likely explanation. V and J are TRBV11-2 and TRBJ2-3, with D possibly matching TRBD2 (5 bases). The CDR3 loop spans 16 amino acids. Trimming took off 1 base at V and 6 bases at J, with 17 bases between the two ends. CDR1 and CDR2 (germline): SGHAT, FQNNGV. This chain's CDR3 is CASSLGVLTSTDTQYY. The CDR3 DNA follows: TGTGCCAGCAGCTTAGGGGTCCTAACTAGTACTGATACGCAGTATTAT.

On this clonotype itself: A clone one base away is much larger, so this may be a read error. This chain links TRBV20-1 with TRBJ2-3, with 8 bases fitting TRBD2. Per germline, CDR1 DFQATT and CDR2 SNEGSKA (reference sequence). The CDR3 length is 16 residues. The CDR3 nucleotides read TGCACTGCTACTCCCCAAACTAGCGGAACCACAGATACGCAGTATTTT. Its protein product is CTATPQTSGTTDTQYF.

This sequence joins TRBV14 and TRBJ2-1; D is uncertain. CDR3 length: 15 residues. Germline CDR1 is SGHDN and CDR2 is FVKESK. V was pared by 0 bases and J by 8 bases, with 14 bases between. The CDR3 region is CASSQEGILADEQFF. The CDR3 nucleotides are TGTGCCAGCAGCCAAGAAGGAATACTGGCAGATGAGCAGTTCTTC.

This clonotype was seen many times. The genes are TRBV6-2 or TRBV6-3 and TRBJ2-7; unclear D gene. Germline CDR1 and CDR2: MNHEY and SVGEGT. This CDR3 contains 15 residues. Trimming shortened V by 6 bases and J by 1 base, and 16 bases separated the two germline ends. The CDR3 sequence: CASRAVWADSYEQYF. Here the CDR3 DNA reads TGTGCCAGCAGAGCCGTCTGGGCCGATTCCTACGAGCAGTACTTC.

For this clonotype: This may be a read error, as it is one base from a much larger clone. The chain combines TRBV25-1 with TRBJ2-7; the match to TRBD1 covers 7 bases. The junction had 6 bases not matched to a gene; V was cut back by 1 base and J by 6 bases. CDR3 length: 14 amino acids. Germline-derived CDR1 and CDR2 are MGHDK and SYGVNS. The CDR3 DNA follows: TGTGCCAGCAGTGAATCCGGGGACAGATGCGAGCAGTACTTC. It translates to CASSESGDRCEQYF.

Of note for this clonotype: One end of the junction fails to match germline, which may point to a read error. V usage is TRBV4-1 and J usage is TRBJ2-7; maybe TRBD1 (6 bases). There are 16 residues in the CDR3. CDR1 and CDR2 from the germline V gene are MGHRA and YSYEKL. This CDR3 reads CANSLDRSAGVPEQYF. The CDR3 DNA sequence: TGCGCCAACAGCCTCGACAGGTCGGCAGGGGTTCCCGAGCAGTACTTC.